This T cell receptor beta chain is drawn from a study of blood T cell repertoires in COVID-19. Across the whole study: The United States, Italy and Spain supplied acute and convalescent COVID-19 samples. The analysed material was cDNA or gDNA that came from T cells, B-cell-depleted T cells, or PBMCs.

Authors' analysis steps: Amplification of reference gene primers provided the estimated nucleated cell counts. Using immunoSEQ multiplex PCR, the repertoire was profiled, and TCRdb retains in-frame clones only, with some absent. Clone size and the V and J calls come from that table; the DNA yielded D and trimming. The sample contains roughly 100,000 clones, roughly nine tenths of which appear only once. In Seattle, patients joined the study during active infection and were tracked longitudinally. Per the germline V gene, CDR1 is SGHNT and CDR2 is YYREEE (reference sequence). This CDR3 has 13 amino acids. The V end lost 3 bases, the J end lost 0 bases, and 6 bases lay between the germline ends.

The TCR sequence derives from a woman in her forties or fifties with COVID-19, enrolled during active disease. V gene TRBV5-4 combines with J gene TRBJ1-1; no clear D gene. Source material: peripheral blood. The CDR3 nucleotides are TGTGCCAGCAGCTCGGGTCTGAACACTGAAGCTTTCTTT. It specifies CASSSGLNTEAFF.